Listed here are 9 T cell receptor beta chains from one sample, sequenced in a study of response to subunit inactivated influenza vaccine. TCRdb re-called the RT-PCR reads through MiXCR, storing one row per CDR3 protein. The sample shows around 520,000 distinct CDR3 sequences, about 11% of them seen only once. Material: PBMCs from blood, obtained on the day of vaccination. The receptors come from a man over 45 who received an inactivated influenza vaccine.

The J gene is TRBJ2-2, the V gene TRBV7-6; a possible D gene is TRBD2 (6 bases). Deletions cut 1 base from V and 3 bases from J, with 9 bases between. The germline CDR1 and CDR2 sequences are SGHVS and FNYEAQ. The CDR3 length is 15 residues. CDR3 DNA: TGTGCCAGCAGCTTAGTACCGGGGGACACCGGGGAGCTGTTTTTT. This translates into CASSLVPGDTGELFF.

This clonotype was counted between two and nine times. The rearrangement uses TRBV5-1 and TRBJ1-1; D ambiguous. CDR1 and CDR2 from the germline V gene are SGHRS and YFSETQ. V lost 1 base to trimming and J lost 3 bases, with 10 bases between them. CDR3 length: 14 amino acids. The CDR3 region is CASSLYWGYTEAFF. CDR3 nucleotide sequence: TGCGCCAGCAGCTTGTATTGGGGATACACTGAAGCTTTCTTT.

This clonotype was found many times. The chain employs TRBV27 and TRBJ2-3; 10 positions match TRBD2. CDR3 length: 15 residues. The V gene's germline CDR1 is MNHEY and CDR2 SMNVEV (reference sequence). V shed 2 bases and J 1 base; nucleotides not matched to a gene: 0. The DNA for the CDR3 is TGTGCCAGCAGTTTAGGGACTAGCGGCACAGATACGCAGTATTTT. It codes for CASSLGTSGTDTQYF.

This clonotype has only a few counts. This rearrangement joins TRBV6-2 or TRBV6-3 to TRBJ1-1, with TRBD1 matching 7 bases. Germline V gene sequence: CDR1 MNHEY, CDR2 SVGEGT. Trimming removed 2 bases from V and 0 bases from J; junction bases left unmatched: 12. The length of the CDR3 is 18 residues. The CDR3 coding sequence is TGTGCCAGCAGTTACCGCGGAGGGGGCTTACTCCTGAACACTGAAGCTTTCTTT. It yields the protein CASSYRGGGLLLNTEAFF.

CDR3 amino acids: CASSQGTGNEFYEQYF. As DNA, the CDR3 is TGCGCCAGCAGCCAGGGGACAGGAAACGAGTTCTACGAGCAGTACTTC. This sequence joins TRBV4-3 and TRBJ2-7, with TRBD1 identical over 8 bases. Germline V CDR1 and CDR2: LGHNA, YSLEER. V trimming: 3 bases; J trimming: 3 bases; junction bases outside the gene matches: 10. The CDR3 covers 16 residues.

The chain links TRBV2 to TRBJ1-2, with unresolved D. The CDR3 covers 15 residues. V lost 3 bases to trimming and J lost 0 bases, with 11 bases between them. CDR1 SNHLY and CDR2 FYNNEI come from the germline V gene. The CDR3 DNA reads as TGTGCCAGCAGTGAGAGGCGGCCTACTAACTATGGCTACACCTTC. Protein: CASSERRPTNYGYTF.

This clonotype has ten or more counts. This rearrangement joins TRBV5-1 to TRBJ2-4, with D tentatively TRBD1 (5 bases). The V and J ends lost 4 bases and 6 bases respectively, with 11 bases between them. Germline V CDR1 and CDR2: SGHRS, YFSETQ. The CDR3 length is 13 residues. DNA of the CDR3: TGCGCCAGCAGCCAGGACACGACAAACATTCAGTACTTC. This codes for CASSQDTTNIQYF.

This clonotype was detected a few times. The chain is built from TRBV6-2 or TRBV6-3 and TRBJ2-1; TRBD2 is a possible D gene (6 bases). Germline V gene sequence: CDR1 MNHEY, CDR2 SVGEGT. CDR3 length equals 13 residues. Trimming cost V 6 bases and J 7 bases, with 13 bases left between them. Here the CDR3 reads CASRRDSINEQFF. CDR3 DNA: TGTGCCAGCAGAAGGGACTCCATTAATGAGCAGTTCTTC.

This clonotype was recorded a few times. This chain uses TRBV28 with TRBJ1-1, with D perhaps matching TRBD1 (5 bases). The CDR3 is 14 residues long. The V end was cut by 5 bases, the J end by 3 bases, with 13 bases between. CDR1 is MDHEN, CDR2 SYDVKM, per germline. CDR3 protein: CASSTGGGDTEAFF. In DNA form, the CDR3 reads TGTGCCAGCAGTACGGGGGGGGGTGACACTGAAGCTTTCTTT. Filled out from reference TRBV28 and TRBJ1-1, the complete variable domain reads DVKVTQSSRYLVKRTGEKVFLECVQDMDHENMFWYRQDPGLGLRLIYFSYDVKMKEKGDIPEGYSVSREKKERFSLILESASTNQTSMYLCASSTGGGDTEAFFGQGTRLTVV.